This T cell receptor beta chain was recovered during a study of blood T cell repertoires in COVID-19. V was cut by 4 bases and J by 6 bases, with 13 bases left in between. Germline values: CDR1 SGHRS, CDR2 YFSETQ. This CDR3 has 14 residues. Only one count was recorded for this clone. Individuals drawn from about 26 US areas were roughly 18 to 95 years old. The method was immunoSEQ multiplex PCR; TCRdb's version includes in-frame clones alone and lacks a portion of them. In the table there are a few hundred thousand clones, approximately 89% of which are singletons. The sequenced sample consisted of PBMCs or T cells enriched from blood (not recorded which). The chain carries TRBV5-1 and TRBJ1-4, with unresolved D. This receptor was identified in a man aged 25 to 40 who had recovered from COVID-19. In DNA form, the CDR3 reads TGCGCCAGCAGCACGGGGTCTGCGGATGAAAAACTGTTTTTT. Protein: CASSTGSADEKLFF.